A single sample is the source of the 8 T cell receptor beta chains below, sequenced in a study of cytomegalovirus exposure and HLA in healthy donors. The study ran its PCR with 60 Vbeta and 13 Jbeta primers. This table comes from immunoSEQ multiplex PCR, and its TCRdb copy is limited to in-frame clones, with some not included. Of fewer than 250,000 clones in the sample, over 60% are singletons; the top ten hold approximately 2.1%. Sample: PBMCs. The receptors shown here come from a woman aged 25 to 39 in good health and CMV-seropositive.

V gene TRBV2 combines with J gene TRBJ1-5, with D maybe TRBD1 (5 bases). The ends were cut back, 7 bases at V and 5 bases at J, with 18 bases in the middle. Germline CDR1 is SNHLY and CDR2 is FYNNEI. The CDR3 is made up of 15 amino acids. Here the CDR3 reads CASIERRGRDQPQHF. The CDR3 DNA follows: TGTGCCAGCATCGAACGTAGGGGTAGGGATCAGCCCCAGCATTTT.

CDR3 DNA sequence: TGTGCCAGCAGCCGAGGGGACGGGACACATTACAATGAGCAGTTCTTC. Its protein is CASSRGDGTHYNEQFF. The chain joins TRBV5-6 to TRBJ2-1, with TRBD1 as a possible D gene (6 bases). V was pared by 4 bases and J by 4 bases, with 18 bases between. The CDR3 is made up of 16 amino acids. CDR1 and CDR2 (germline): SGHDT, YYEEEE.

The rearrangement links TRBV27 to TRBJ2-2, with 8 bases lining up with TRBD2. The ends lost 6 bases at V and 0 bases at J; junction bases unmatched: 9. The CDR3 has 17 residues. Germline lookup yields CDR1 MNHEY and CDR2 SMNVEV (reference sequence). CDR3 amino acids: CASRPFWTSSNTGELFF. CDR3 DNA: TGTGCCAGCAGACCATTCTGGACTAGCTCGAACACCGGGGAGCTGTTTTTT.

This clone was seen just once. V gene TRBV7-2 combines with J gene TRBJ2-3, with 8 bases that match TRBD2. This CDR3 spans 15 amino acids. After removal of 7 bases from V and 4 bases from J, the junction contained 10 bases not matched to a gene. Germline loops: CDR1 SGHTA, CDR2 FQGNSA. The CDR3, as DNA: TGTGCCAGCAAGGGGATAGCGGGGATAGCAGATACGCAGTATTTT. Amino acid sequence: CASKGIAGIADTQYF.

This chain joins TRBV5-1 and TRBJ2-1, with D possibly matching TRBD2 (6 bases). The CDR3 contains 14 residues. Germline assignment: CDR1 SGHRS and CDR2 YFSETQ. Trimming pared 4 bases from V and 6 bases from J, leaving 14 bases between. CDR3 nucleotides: TGCGCCAGCAGCGCCGACGGGACTTTCAATGAGCAGTTCTTC. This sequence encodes CASSADGTFNEQFF.

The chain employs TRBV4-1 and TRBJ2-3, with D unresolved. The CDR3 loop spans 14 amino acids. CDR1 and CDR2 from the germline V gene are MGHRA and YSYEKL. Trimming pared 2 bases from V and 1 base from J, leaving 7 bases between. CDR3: CASSQLTGTDTQYF. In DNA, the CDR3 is TGCGCCAGCAGCCAACTTACAGGCACAGATACGCAGTATTTT.

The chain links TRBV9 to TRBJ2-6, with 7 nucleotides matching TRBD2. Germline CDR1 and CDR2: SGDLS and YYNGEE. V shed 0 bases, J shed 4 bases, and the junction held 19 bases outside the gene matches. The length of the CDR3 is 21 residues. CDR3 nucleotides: TGTGCCAGCAGCGTAGCCAATTCTAGCGGCTCGGTTACCTTGGGGGCCAACGTCCTGACTTTC. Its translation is CASSVANSSGSVTLGANVLTF.

The CDR3 loop is CSAPRVSGYTF. For the CDR3, the DNA is TGCAGTGCCCCCCGAGTTTCTGGCTACACCTTC. The gene calls are TRBV20-1 and TRBJ1-2, with D unresolved. Per germline, CDR1 DFQATT and CDR2 SNEGSKA (reference sequence). CDR3 length: 11 residues. The V gene lost 6 bases and the J gene lost 7 bases, with 12 bases spanning the gap.